This TCR beta chain was captured in a study of T cells in Graves' hyperthyroidism and ophthalmopathy. The overall study: At the time of initial diagnosis and before any treatment, peripheral blood was collected.

The study excluded patients with uncontrolled infection, other autoimmune disease, pregnancy or lactation. Whole-study findings and limits: Blood also contained most expanded thyroid clonotypes above 0.001.

The CDR3 has 12 residues. In germline, CDR1 is SQVTM, CDR2 ANQGSEA. The ends were cut back, 3 bases at V and 4 bases at J, with 9 bases in the middle. What was amplified from RNA transcripts were TCR beta CDR3 regions. The primer set for the first-round RT-PCR of the TCR CDR3 was HTBI. A single record per CDR3 protein comes from TCRdb applying MiXCR to the multiplex PCR reads. The sample holds 500,000 to 650,000 distinct CDR3 sequences, approximately 14% seen once. Concerning this clonotype itself: The target antigen is unknown.

This clonotype was obtained from a woman in her 50s with Graves' ophthalmopathy. The chain joins TRBV29-1 to TRBJ1-2; no definite D call. Sequencing input: blood. The CDR3 nucleotides are TGCAGCGTTGACACGACGCTCTATGGCTACACCTTC. Amino acid sequence: CSVDTTLYGYTF.